These T cell receptor beta chains were read from a single sample in a study of cytotoxic CD8 clonotypes in ibrutinib-treated CLL. The data were produced by immunoSEQ multiplex PCR, yet TCRdb's version contains in-frame clones alone and is incomplete. The sample contains under 35,000 clones, about 70% of which appear only once. Sequenced here: PBMCs, sampled after 24 months of ibrutinib treatment. The source is a human donor with chronic lymphocytic leukemia. Both conserved end residues are part of each CDR3.

v_gene	j_gene	CDR3aa
TRBV6-1	TRBJ1-5	CASTGSEGGRPPQHF
TRBV11-2	TRBJ2-5	CASSLGSSRLQETQYF
TRBV9	TRBJ2-1	CASSLSGEDNEQFF
TRBV19	TRBJ1-4	CASSILGKKLFF
TRBV7-9	TRBJ2-7	CASRKTGSSGYEQYF
TRBV9	TRBJ2-3	CASSVQLVGLRDTQYF
TRBV12-5	TRBJ1-6	CASGLAPGQRNSPLHF
TRBV7-3	TRBJ2-1	CASSLGTGVFF
TRBV30	TRBJ1-1	CAWRPVSGWGTEAFF
TRBV28	TRBJ2-7	CASRPTGVHEQYF
TRBV18	TRBJ2-1	CASSYQEITYNEQFF
TRBV9	TRBJ1-1	CASSGGGQDFNTEAFF
TRBV5-6	TRBJ1-1	CASSLVAEIKAFF
TRBV2	TRBJ1-5	CASSDYRGANQPQHF
TRBV19	TRBJ2-7	CASSMPGADYEQYF
TRBV6-1	TRBJ2-7	CASRITSYEQYF
TRBV6-1	TRBJ2-7	CASSEAGQGSGGYEQYF
TRBV7-7	TRBJ2-3	CASSSGLAGDHLAYF
TRBV25-1	TRBJ1-4	CASSSREKLFF
TRBV7-9	TRBJ2-7	CASSLRHRPGGSYEQYF
TRBV15	TRBJ2-5	CATSPTRGFGETQYF
TRBV28	TRBJ1-1	CASSLRNRGTEAFF
TRBV6-5	TRBJ2-7	CASSYSGTGGYEQYF
TRBV4-2	TRBJ2-3	CASSQDLTSGGTDTQYF
TRBV9	TRBJ2-3	CASSPGLAGTSSTDTQYF
TRBV11-2	TRBJ1-1	CASSPRGPNTEAFF
TRBV19	TRBJ2-7	CASSIGTGGSYEQYF
TRBV5-1	TRBJ1-1	CASSLARSGSGTEAFF
TRBV7-8	TRBJ2-1	CASSQGGSGVHNEQFF
TRBV5-1	TRBJ2-5	CASSLAGAVQETQYF
TRBV27	TRBJ1-2	CASSSGGQTYGYTF
TRBV19	TRBJ1-2	CASSRRHRTNYGYTF
TRBV9	TRBJ1-1	CASSAPDRSTEAFF
TRBV19	TRBJ1-3	CASHPYSGNTIYF
TRBV11-2	TRBJ1-3	CASSSRGASSGNTIYF
TRBV5-1	TRBJ2-1	CASSLDIPNEQFF
TRBV18	TRBJ1-1	CASSSIQGRGEAFF
TRBV27	TRBJ2-7	CASSLRGRGEQYF
TRBV6-5	TRBJ2-5	CASSYGGRQETQYF
TRBV19	TRBJ1-1	CASSPTGGSSPFF
TRBV6-5	TRBJ1-6	CASRDTGAGNSPLHF
TRBV5-4	TRBJ1-4	CASSLTSGSNEKLFF
TRBV11-2	TRBJ2-2	CASSPSLGGSGELFF
TRBV7-2	TRBJ2-3	CASSHLASSTDTQYF
TRBV11-2	TRBJ2-5	CASRTELGTSGRGETQYF
TRBV5-1	TRBJ2-7	CASSLGQGSSYEQYF
TRBV6-5	TRBJ1-5	CASKGGADQPQHF
TRBV5-4	TRBJ2-7	CASSAGGAGALTDEQYF
TRBV9	TRBJ1-5	CASSVFRDRGVVSNQPQHF
TRBV5-1	TRBJ2-1	CASSYRGGFFQARYNEQFF
TRBV28	TRBJ2-7	CASSLNRGREQYF
TRBV7-2	TRBJ2-2	CASSLGTGELFF
TRBV7-2	TRBJ1-4	CASSNREGREKLFF
TRBV2	TRBJ1-2	CASSEGRDRAGYTF
TRBV4-3	TRBJ2-7	CASSQDRRKEYEQYF
TRBV6-6	TRBJ1-5	CASSLGQSNQPQHF
TRBV2	TRBJ1-4	CASSGGGPSTNEKLFF
TRBV30	TRBJ2-7	CAWSVQTEQYF
TRBV18	TRBJ1-5	CASSPRAGDTQPQHF
TRBV18	TRBJ1-4	CASSPQSGTGEKKLFF